This T cell receptor (beta chain) was recorded in a study of type 1 regulatory T cells. TCRdb independently ran MiXCR on the reads; one entry per CDR3 protein. The sample has tens of thousands of distinct CDR3 sequences; around 70% are singletons. This CDR3 has 14 amino acids. Trimming took 2 bases from V and 7 from J; bases not matched to a gene: 5. The germline V gene has CDR1 DFQATT and CDR2 SNEGSKA (reference sequence). As regards this clonotype: Its antigen is still unknown.

This receptor was taken from a human donor in good health. The rearrangement joins TRBV20-1 to TRBJ2-1, with 10 bases that match TRBD2. Sequencing used cultured T cells, either the whole culture or a sorted T cell fraction (not recorded which). As to subset: Tr1-enriched cell product generated in vitro against host alloantigens. CDR3 in amino acids: CSARTGLAKNEQFF. The CDR3 DNA reads TGCAGTGCTAGAACGGGACTAGCGAAGAATGAGCAGTTCTTC.